This TCR beta chain was captured in a study of T cells in localized non-small cell lung cancer. This CDR3 region has 14 residues. Germline V lookup: CDR1 SEHNR, CDR2 FQNEAQ (reference sequence). V lost 6 bases to trimming and J lost 4 bases, with 13 bases between them. Study-level findings and limits: Adjacent lung exhibited a median of about 50 among the 100 most abundant tumor clones.

Clones were read by immunoSEQ multiplex PCR, and TCRdb kept only the in-frame ones, dropping some. This sample has approximately 14,000 clones, with more than 70% found just once. About this clone: The antigen is not known.

This clonotype was sampled from a man aged 35 to 69 with stage III lung adenocarcinoma. Sequences were derived from peripheral blood mononuclear cells, sampled before any cancer treatment. The rearrangement uses TRBV7-9 and TRBJ1-3; D gene ambiguous. Here the CDR3 DNA reads TGTGCCAGCAGTGAGGCGCCAGGAGGAAACACCATATATTTT. Its translation: CASSEAPGGNTIYF.